This T cell receptor (beta chain) appears in the sequencing data of a study of vaccination and CD4 T cells after COVID-19. The sample's treatment: approximately nine-day PBMC culture with coronavirus spike peptide pools or control peptides (ViraFEST assay). The ViraFEST method relied on peptide pools to expand antigen-specific T cells, followed by TCR sequencing. This clonotype came up a few times. Its target is unknown. The Oncomine TCR Beta short-read assay sequenced DNA from cultured CD4+ T cells. TCRdb reprocessed the PCR reads with MiXCR, giving one entry per CDR3 protein. The table records approximately 12,000 distinct CDR3 sequences, about three fifths of them present only once. The V gene's germline CDR1 is SGHVS and CDR2 FQNEAQ. CDR3 size: 12 residues. Trimming stripped 8 bases from V and 6 bases from J, with 12 bases between.

Material: CD4+ T cells from blood, cultured in vitro. The source is a human donor who had recovered from COVID-19. The chain has TRBV7-8 and TRBJ2-3; no reliable D call. The CDR3 loop is CASSGQSDTQYF. In DNA form, the CDR3 reads TGTGCCAGCTCAGGCCAAAGTGATACGCAGTATTTT. Complete variable domain (other parts from reference TRBV7-8 and TRBJ2-3): GAGVSQSPRYKVAKRGQDVALRCDPISGHVSLFWYQQALGQGPEFLTYFQNEAQLDKSGLPSDRFFAERPEGSVSTLKIQRTQQEDSAVYLCASSGQSDTQYFGPGTRLTVL.